One sample yielded the 29 T cell receptor beta chains listed below, sequenced in a study of PD-1 blockade in classical Hodgkin lymphoma. Patients all relapsed after autologous stem cell transplantation, and there was variation in brentuximab vedotin exposure. Thawed PBMCs yielded CD4+ T cells through magnetic negative selection. Here immunoSEQ multiplex PCR was the method, and the copy in TCRdb shows in-frame clones only, minus some. This sample carries more than 25,000 clones, over 75% of them seen once, and the ten largest clones take about 2.6%. The sequencing used CD4+ T cells from blood, collected at baseline. The receptors here all came from a human donor with classical Hodgkin lymphoma.

This rearrangement joins TRBV18 to TRBJ1-3, with a possible D match to TRBD1 (5 bases). The CDR3 contains 16 residues. V was trimmed by 3 bases and J by 0 bases, leaving 12 bases between them. Germline V gives CDR1 KGHSH, CDR2 LQKENI. The CDR3 DNA reads as TGTGCCAGCTCACCCTCGGGAAGGGGCTCTGGAAACACCATATATTTT. As protein: CASSPSGRGSGNTIYF.

This chain uses TRBV6-1 with TRBJ2-5; D gene uncertain. This CDR3 region has 12 residues. Germline CDR1 and CDR2: MNHNS and SASEGT. Trimming removed 5 bases at V and 4 bases at J, with 8 bases between. CDR3 amino acids: CASSLTSETQYF. The CDR3 DNA follows: TGTGCCAGCAGTCTTACGTCAGAGACCCAGTACTTC.

The chain has TRBV18 and TRBJ1-1; tentatively, D is TRBD1 (5 bases). The V end lost 6 bases, the J end lost 1 base, and 12 bases lay between the germline ends. Per germline, CDR1 KGHSH and CDR2 LQKENI. This CDR3 region has 14 residues. CDR3 sequence: CASSPLDRNTEAFF. The CDR3 DNA reads TGTGCCAGCTCGCCCCTCGACAGGAACACTGAAGCTTTCTTT.

The genes are TRBV28 and TRBJ2-5; D is tentatively TRBD1 or TRBD2 (6 bases each). The CDR3 is 15 amino acids. CDR1 and CDR2 from the germline V gene are MDHEN and SYDVKM. V was trimmed by 5 bases and J by 4 bases, leaving 17 bases between them. CDR3 sequence (DNA): TGTGCCAGCAGTCATTCAGGGGCAGCGGGAGAGACCCAGTACTTC. Its protein is CASSHSGAAGETQYF.

The chain couples TRBV7-9 to TRBJ2-7; D might be TRBD1 or TRBD2, each matching 6 bases. Germline V gene lookup returns CDR1 SEHNR and CDR2 FQNEAQ (reference sequence). Deletions cut 6 bases from V and 0 bases from J, with 18 bases between. The CDR3 contains 16 residues. The CDR3 region is CASSQGWGRNSYEQYF. The DNA for the CDR3 is TGTGCCAGCAGTCAGGGGTGGGGGAGGAACTCCTACGAGCAGTACTTC. Full variable domain (outside the CDR3, taken from reference TRBV7-9 and TRBJ2-7): DTGVSQNPRHKITKRGQNVTFRCDPISEHNRLYWYRQTLGQGPEFLTYFQNEAQLEKSRLLSDRFSAERPKGSFSTLEIQRTEQGDSAMYLCASSQGWGRNSYEQYFGPGTRLTVT.

There are a few counts of this clone. The rearrangement joins TRBV2 to TRBJ1-2, with 8 bases aligning to TRBD1. V dropped 11 bases and J dropped 4; count of bases not matched to a gene: 15. The CDR3 runs 15 residues. Germline V CDR1 and CDR2: SNHLY, FYNNEI. The CDR3: CAYRRTGTGLYGYTF. Written as DNA, the CDR3 is TGTGCCTACAGAAGAACCGGGACAGGACTCTATGGCTACACCTTC.

The chain is built from TRBV5-1 and TRBJ2-3, with 8 nucleotides matching TRBD2. From germline, CDR1 is SGHRS and CDR2 YFSETQ. V lost 2 bases to trimming and J lost 3 bases; unmatched junction nucleotides: 2. The CDR3 runs 14 residues. In DNA form, the CDR3 reads TGCGCCAGCAGCTTCGGGACTAGAACAGATACGCAGTATTTT. Translating gives CASSFGTRTDTQYF.

This chain links TRBV10-2 with TRBJ1-4; no clear D gene. The ends were cut back, 2 bases at V and 10 bases at J, with 8 bases in the middle. The V gene's germline CDR1 is WSHSY and CDR2 SAAADI. The CDR3 runs to 12 residues. DNA for the CDR3: TGCGCCAGCAGTGAGGTGGGCGGAAAACTGTTTTTT. Amino acid sequence: CASSEVGGKLFF.

This rearrangement joins TRBV27 to TRBJ2-1; D remains ambiguous. The ends were cut back, 6 bases at V and 7 bases at J, with 7 bases in the middle. Germline loops: CDR1 MNHEY, CDR2 SMNVEV (reference sequence). The length of the CDR3 is 11 residues. CDR3 bases: TGTGCCAGCAGCCGCAGTAATGAGCAGTTCTTC. Residues: CASSRSNEQFF.

The chain's CDR3 is CASSTRRISGNTIYF. The CDR3, as DNA: TGTGCCAGTAGTACCAGGAGGATCTCTGGAAACACCATATATTTT. The chain links TRBV19 to TRBJ1-3; D remains ambiguous. The V end lost 4 bases, the J end lost 0 bases, and 10 bases lay between the germline ends. In germline, CDR1 is LNHDA, CDR2 SQIVND (reference sequence). CDR3 size: 15 residues.

The V and J genes are TRBV29-1 and TRBJ2-6; D is uncertain. Germline CDR1 and CDR2: SQVTM and ANQGSEA. The length of the CDR3 is 16 residues. Between the trimmed V and J ends, which lost 0 bases and 2 bases, there was a span of 11 bases. CDR3 in amino acids: CSVEDNRDPGANVLTF. The CDR3 region has the DNA TGCAGCGTTGAAGATAATAGAGATCCTGGGGCCAACGTCCTGACTTTC.

This sequence joins TRBV6-5 and TRBJ2-1; perhaps TRBD2 as D (5 bases). Germline V gene data show CDR1 as MNHEY and CDR2 as SVGAGI. This CDR3 is 14 amino acids long. V lost 6 bases and J 7 bases, leaving 16 bases between the germline ends. CDR3 in DNA: TGTGCCAGCAGCCTAGGAGGAACTGGAAATGAGCAGTTCTTC. Its translation is CASSLGGTGNEQFF.

J is TRBJ1-1 and V is TRBV2, with TRBD1 identical over 8 bases. Germline V gene data show CDR1 as SNHLY and CDR2 as FYNNEI. The CDR3 covers 14 residues. The ends lost 4 bases at V and 4 bases at J; junction bases unmatched: 5. In DNA, the CDR3 is TGTGCCAGCAGTGTCGAGACAGGGGCCACTGAAGCTTTCTTT. It translates to CASSVETGATEAFF.

This chain uses TRBV4-1 with TRBJ2-2; 11 bases match TRBD1. This CDR3 region has 16 residues. The germline CDR1 and CDR2 sequences are MGHRA and YSYEKL. J lost 6 bases, V lost 5 bases, and 8 bases had no gene match. CDR3 loop: CASSYLPGQGAGELFF. The CDR3 DNA is TGCGCCAGCAGCTATCTACCGGGACAGGGGGCCGGGGAGCTGTTTTTT.

The V gene is TRBV6-1, the J gene TRBJ2-5; 9 nucleotides line up with TRBD2. The germline CDR1 and CDR2 sequences are MNHNS and SASEGT. This CDR3 has 15 amino acids. Trimming cost V 5 bases and J 4 bases; bases outside gene matches: 8. This CDR3 is CASSPTPRGGETQYF. CDR3 nucleotides: TGTGCCAGCAGTCCCACTCCGCGGGGGGGAGAGACCCAGTACTTC.

The chain recombines TRBV15 with TRBJ2-7, with 9 bases matching TRBD2. J was trimmed by 0 bases and V by 0 bases; bases with no gene match: 12. The CDR3 totals 19 residues. Germline lookup yields CDR1 LNHNV and CDR2 YYDKDF (reference sequence). CDR3 loop: CATSRDVAGGPPSSYEQYF. The CDR3 nucleotides read TGTGCCACCAGCAGAGATGTCGCGGGAGGGCCACCGAGCTCCTACGAGCAGTACTTC.

V gene TRBV27 combines with J gene TRBJ2-1, with D possibly being TRBD2 (6 bases). This CDR3 is 12 amino acids long. The germline CDR1 and CDR2 sequences are MNHEY and SMNVEV (reference sequence). Trimming removed 6 bases from V and 9 bases from J, with 12 bases in between. In DNA, the CDR3 is TGTGCCAGCAGCCCCGGGGGTAGTGAGCAGTTCTTC. This translates into CASSPGGSEQFF.

This clone showed up just a few times. V gene TRBV6-1 combines with J gene TRBJ1-3, with 11 nucleotides matching TRBD1. There are 14 residues in the CDR3. Trimming removed 4 bases from V and 7 bases from J; junction bases left unmatched: 3. In germline, CDR1 is MNHNS, CDR2 SASEGT. As DNA, the CDR3 is TGTGCCAGCAGTGCCGGGACAGGGGGGAACACCATATATTTT. Protein product: CASSAGTGGNTIYF.

V is TRBV5-4 and J is TRBJ2-7; 7 bases align to TRBD1. The CDR3 runs to 15 residues. Germline-derived CDR1 and CDR2 are SGHNT and YYREEE (reference sequence). V lost 1 base to trimming and J lost 7 bases; unmatched junction nucleotides: 11. For the CDR3, the DNA is TGTGCCAGCAGCTTGAGGGACAGCCTTACTTGGGAGCAGTACTTC. Translated, it gives CASSLRDSLTWEQYF.

The table lists this clone with a few counts. J is TRBJ2-2 and V is TRBV7-2, with unresolved D. CDR3 length: 14 amino acids. V shed 9 bases and J shed 0 bases, with 11 bases lying between them. Germline V gene sequence: CDR1 SGHTA, CDR2 FQGNSA. CDR3: CASGLTANTGELFF. The CDR3 nucleotides read TGTGCCAGTGGTCTCACGGCGAACACCGGGGAGCTGTTTTTT.

The rearrangement joins TRBV11-2 to TRBJ2-6; 12 bases are shared with TRBD1. The germline V gene has CDR1 SGHAT and CDR2 FQNNGV. Losses at the gene ends were 3 bases for V and 4 bases for J; bases not matched to a gene: 4. The CDR3 loop spans 17 amino acids. The CDR3 here is CASSLGQGAVGANVLTF. DNA for the CDR3: TGTGCCAGCAGCTTGGGACAGGGGGCGGTAGGGGCCAACGTCCTGACTTTC. Based on the CDR3 plus reference TRBV11-2 and TRBJ2-6, the full variable domain is EAGVAQSPRYKIIEKRQSVAFWCNPISGHATLYWYQQILGQGPKLLIQFQNNGVVDDSQLPKDRFSAERLKGVDSTLKIQPAKLEDSAVYLCASSLGQGAVGANVLTFGAGSRLTVL.

The chain uses TRBV5-1 and TRBJ1-1; 9 bases are a match to TRBD1. The CDR3 length is 13 residues. Trimming removed 5 bases from V and 11 bases from J; junction bases left unmatched: 10. Germline V gene sequence: CDR1 SGHRS, CDR2 YFSETQ. CDR3 in amino acids: CASSLWEGQGAFF. CDR3 nucleotides: TGCGCCAGCAGTTTATGGGAGGGACAGGGCGCTTTCTTT.

The gene calls are TRBV4-1 and TRBJ2-5; 8 bases fit TRBD1. CDR1 is MGHRA, CDR2 YSYEKL, per germline. The CDR3 length is 15 residues. V gave up 1 base and J gave up 4 bases; unmatched junction bases: 5. The CDR3 spells CASSQVSGTGETQYF. CDR3 in DNA: TGCGCCAGCAGCCAAGTGTCCGGGACAGGAGAGACCCAGTACTTC.

The rearrangement links TRBV7-2 to TRBJ2-7; 8 nucleotides match TRBD2. The CDR3 sequence is 14 residues long. After removal of 7 bases from V and 0 bases from J, the junction contained 5 bases not matched to a gene. The germline V gene has CDR1 SGHTA and CDR2 FQGNSA. The CDR3 region is CASTPGLASYEQYF. CDR3 sequence (DNA): TGTGCCAGCACCCCCGGACTAGCCTCCTACGAGCAGTACTTC.

The rearrangement joins TRBV5-4 to TRBJ1-5; 7 bases fit TRBD1. Germline loops: CDR1 SGHNT, CDR2 YYREEE (reference sequence). With V trimmed by 3 bases and J by 4 bases, 4 bases remained unmatched. CDR3 length equals 14 residues. CDR3 DNA sequence: TGTGCCAGCAGCTGGGGGACAGAGAATCAGCCCCAGCATTTT. Amino acid sequence: CASSWGTENQPQHF. Based on the CDR3 plus reference TRBV5-4 and TRBJ1-5, the full variable domain is ETGVTQSPTHLIKTRGQQVTLRCSSQSGHNTVSWYQQALGQGPQFIFQYYREEENGRGNFPPRFSGLQFPNYSSELNVNALELDDSALYLCASSWGTENQPQHFGDGTRLSIL.

This rearrangement joins TRBV7-9 to TRBJ2-1; perhaps TRBD2 as D (5 bases). V was clipped by 5 bases and J by 6 bases, with 17 bases between them. Germline values: CDR1 SEHNR, CDR2 FQNEAQ (reference sequence). This CDR3 has 15 amino acids. The CDR3 DNA reads TGTGCCAGCAGCCCCACTACTAGTTCCGGCAATGAGCAGTTCTTC. Translation gives CASSPTTSSGNEQFF. The full variable domain, its missing parts supplied by reference TRBV7-9 and TRBJ2-1, is DTGVSQNPRHKITKRGQNVTFRCDPISEHNRLYWYRQTLGQGPEFLTYFQNEAQLEKSRLLSDRFSAERPKGSFSTLEIQRTEQGDSAMYLCASSPTTSSGNEQFFGPGTRLTVL.

The chain links TRBV7-2 to TRBJ2-1; TRBD1 is a possible D gene (5 bases). This CDR3 region has 15 residues. V lost 3 bases to trimming and J lost 5 bases, with 14 bases between them. CDR1 is SGHTA and CDR2 is FQGNSA in the germline V gene. The CDR3 spells CASSFSWGRDNEQFF. CDR3 in DNA: TGTGCCAGCAGCTTCAGCTGGGGCCGGGACAATGAGCAGTTCTTC. Together with reference TRBV7-2 and TRBJ2-1, the CDR3 gives the full variable domain: GAGVSQSPSNKVTEKGKDVELRCDPISGHTALYWYRQSLGQGLEFLIYFQGNSAPDKSGLPSDRFSAERTGGSVSTLTIQRTQQEDSAVYLCASSFSWGRDNEQFFGPGTRLTVL.

In regard to this clone: One end of the junction fails to match germline, which may point to a read error. The V and J genes are TRBV7-7 and TRBJ2-1; 7 nucleotides align to TRBD1. The CDR3 length is 14 residues. Per the germline V gene, CDR1 is SSHAT and CDR2 is FNYEAQ (reference sequence). The CDR3 reads CASSLRDSHNEQFF. The DNA of the CDR3 is TGTGCTAGCAGCCTCCGGGACAGTCACAATGAGCAGTTCTTC.

CDR3 protein: CASSKARGEYEQYF. The CDR3 DNA reads as TGCGCCAGCAGTAAAGCCAGGGGAGAGTACGAGCAGTACTTC. The rearrangement joins TRBV10-1 to TRBJ2-7, with D maybe TRBD1 (6 bases). V lost 5 bases to trimming and J lost 4 bases, with 15 bases between them. The germline CDR1 and CDR2 sequences are WNHNN and SYGVQD (reference sequence). This CDR3 comprises 14 residues.